This T cell receptor beta chain originates from a study of CD8 T cells in Susac syndrome. Trimming cost V 0 bases and J 5 bases, with 9 bases left between them. Germline values: CDR1 SGHRS, CDR2 YFSETQ. The CDR3 length is 14 residues. RNA, at about 0.45 to 1 ug, was reverse transcribed with random hexamers. Multiplex PCR with immunoSEQ amplified the TCR beta CDR3 across 54 Vbeta and 13 Jbeta. Via MiXCR, TCRdb re-called the immunoSEQ multiplex PCR reads, giving one row per CDR3 protein. This sample has about 200,000 distinct CDR3 sequences, with 90% to 95% found just once. The authors negatively isolated CD8+ and CD4+ T cells and FACS-enriched TEMRA cells.

This receptor was taken from a human donor with multiple sclerosis. The chain is built from TRBV5-1 and TRBJ2-1; TRBD1 is a possible D gene (5 bases). The sequenced material came from CD8+ T cells from PBMCs. The DNA of the CDR3 is TGCGCCAGCAGCTTGGCCGGCAGGGACAATGAGCAGTTCTTC. Protein: CASSLAGRDNEQFF. Complete variable domain (other parts from reference TRBV5-1 and TRBJ2-1): KAGVTQTPRYLIKTRGQQVTLSCSPISGHRSVSWYQQTPGQGLQFLFEYFSETQRNKGNFPGRFSGRQFSNSRSEMNVSTLELGDSALYLCASSLAGRDNEQFFGPGTRLTVL.